This T cell receptor beta chain comes out of a study of metastatic and nonmetastatic thyroid tumors. For the study at large: Blood and tumor or nodule tissue repertoires from malignant and benign thyroid patients were compared. Study findings and constraints: Benign nodules reportedly had significantly lower TCR beta diversity than malignant thyroid tumors in blood and tumor.

As originally analysed: The authors used CDR3 differences across clinicopathological groups to build a distant-metastasis classifier for papillary thyroid cancer. MiXCR was used by TCRdb to re-call the PCR reads. In this record, the V and J calls reflect TCRdb's handling and not the investigators' own analysis. The sample has 40,000 or so clones; approximately 51% are singletons. The CDR3 contains 16 residues. Trimming left V 2 bases short and J 6 bases short, with 19 bases between. The germline CDR1 and CDR2 sequences are LGHDT and YNNKEL (reference sequence). Every patient was untreated before thyroid surgery. About this clone: Its target is unknown.

Sequenced: tumor tissue. The J gene is TRBJ1-1, the V gene TRBV3-1, with a tentative D call TRBD1 (5 bases). This TCR came from a male donor with papillary thyroid cancer or a benign thyroid nodule (not recorded which). Some clones in this sample may be carry-over from other donors' samples. The CDR3 region has the DNA TGTGCCAGCAGCCAATGGGAGACAGTCAAGGGCGCTGAAGCTTTCTTT. Its translation is CASSQWETVKGAEAFF.